The source of this T cell receptor beta chain is a study of shared clonotypes between healthy human individuals. TCRdb keeps only in-frame clones here, not all; method: immunoSEQ multiplex PCR. The sample lists hundreds of thousands of clones; roughly 77% were seen once. The CDR3 totals 13 residues. CDR1 is SQVTM, CDR2 ANQGSEA, per germline. J lost 5 bases, V lost 6 bases, and 6 bases had no gene match. The sample holds a few counts of this clone. This receptor was identified in a woman aged 40 to 50 in good health. Some clones in this sample may be carry-over from other donors' samples. Sequencing input: PBMCs. V and J are TRBV29-1 and TRBJ1-4, with 7 bases aligning to TRBD1. This chain's CDR3 is CSVSGTENEKLFF. The CDR3 DNA follows: TGCAGCGTCTCCGGGACAGAGAATGAAAAACTGTTTTTT.